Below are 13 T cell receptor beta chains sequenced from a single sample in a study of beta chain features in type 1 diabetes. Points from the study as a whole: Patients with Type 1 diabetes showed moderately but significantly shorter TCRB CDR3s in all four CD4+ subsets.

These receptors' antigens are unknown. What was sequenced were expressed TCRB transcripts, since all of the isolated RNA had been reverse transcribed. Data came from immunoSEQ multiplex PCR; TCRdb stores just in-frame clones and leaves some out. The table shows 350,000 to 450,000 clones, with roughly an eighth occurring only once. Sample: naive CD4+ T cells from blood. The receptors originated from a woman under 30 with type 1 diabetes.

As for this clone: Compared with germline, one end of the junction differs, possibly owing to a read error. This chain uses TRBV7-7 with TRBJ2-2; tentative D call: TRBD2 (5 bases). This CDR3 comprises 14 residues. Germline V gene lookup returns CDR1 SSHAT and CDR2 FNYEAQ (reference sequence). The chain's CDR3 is CASSPRTGAGELFF. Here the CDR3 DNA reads TGTGCTAGCAGCCCGAGGACCGGGGCCGGGGAGCTGTTTTTT.

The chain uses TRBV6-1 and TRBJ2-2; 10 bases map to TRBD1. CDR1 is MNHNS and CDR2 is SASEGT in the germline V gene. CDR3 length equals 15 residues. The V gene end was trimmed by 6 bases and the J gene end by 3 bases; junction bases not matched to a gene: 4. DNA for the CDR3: TGTGCCAGCAGCGCGACAGGGGGCTACACCGGGGAGCTGTTTTTT. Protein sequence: CASSATGGYTGELFF.

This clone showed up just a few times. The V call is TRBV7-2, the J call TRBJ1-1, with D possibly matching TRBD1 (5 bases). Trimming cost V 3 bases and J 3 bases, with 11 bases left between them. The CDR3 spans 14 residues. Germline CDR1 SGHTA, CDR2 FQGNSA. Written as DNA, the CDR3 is TGTGCCAGCAGCTTGGTAGGCAGGGACACTGAAGCTTTCTTT. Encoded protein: CASSLVGRDTEAFF.

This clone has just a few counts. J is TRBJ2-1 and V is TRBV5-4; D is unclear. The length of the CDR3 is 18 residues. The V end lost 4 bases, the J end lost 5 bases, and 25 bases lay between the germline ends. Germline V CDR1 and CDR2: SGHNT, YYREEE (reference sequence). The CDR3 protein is CASSASVLRHQMNNEQFF. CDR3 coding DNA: TGTGCCAGCAGCGCCTCTGTTTTGCGACACCAAATGAACAATGAGCAGTTCTTC.

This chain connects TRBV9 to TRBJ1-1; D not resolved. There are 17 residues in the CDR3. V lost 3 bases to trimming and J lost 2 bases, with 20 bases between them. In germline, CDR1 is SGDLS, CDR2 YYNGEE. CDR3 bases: TGTGCCAGCAGCGCGGCCTACGGCGGAAGCGTCAACACTGAAGCTTTCTTT. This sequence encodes CASSAAYGGSVNTEAFF. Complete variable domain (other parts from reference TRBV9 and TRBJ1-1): DSGVTQTPKHLITATGQRVTLRCSPRSGDLSVYWYQQSLDQGLQFLIQYYNGEERAKGNILERFSAQQFPDLHSELNLSSLELGDSALYFCASSAAYGGSVNTEAFFGQGTRLTVV.

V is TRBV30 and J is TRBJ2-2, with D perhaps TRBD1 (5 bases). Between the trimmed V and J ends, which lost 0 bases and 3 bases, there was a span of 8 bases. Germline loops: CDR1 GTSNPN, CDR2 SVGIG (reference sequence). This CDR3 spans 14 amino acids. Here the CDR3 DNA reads TGTGCCTGGAGTGTCATAGGGGACACCGGGGAGCTGTTTTTT. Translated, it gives CAWSVIGDTGELFF. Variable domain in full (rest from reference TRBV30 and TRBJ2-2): SQTIHQWPATLVQPVGSPLSLECTVEGTSNPNLYWYRQAAGRGLQLLFYSVGIGQISSEVPQNLSASRPQDRQFILSSKKLLLSDSGFYLCAWSVIGDTGELFFGEGSRLTVL.

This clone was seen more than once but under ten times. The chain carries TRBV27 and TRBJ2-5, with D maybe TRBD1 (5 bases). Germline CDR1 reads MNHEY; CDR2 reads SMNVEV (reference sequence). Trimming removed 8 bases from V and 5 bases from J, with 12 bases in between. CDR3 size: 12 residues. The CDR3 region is CASRQSGETQYF. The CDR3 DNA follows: TGTGCCAGCCGACAGTCCGGGGAGACCCAGTACTTC.

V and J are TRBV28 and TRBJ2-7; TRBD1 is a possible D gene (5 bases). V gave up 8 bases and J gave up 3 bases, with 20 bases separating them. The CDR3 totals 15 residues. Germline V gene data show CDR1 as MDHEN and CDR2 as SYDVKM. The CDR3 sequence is CASRSRLGPYYEQYF. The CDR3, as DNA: TGTGCCAGCCGGAGCCGGTTGGGGCCCTACTACGAGCAGTACTTC. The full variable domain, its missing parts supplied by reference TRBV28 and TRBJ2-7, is DVKVTQSSRYLVKRTGEKVFLECVQDMDHENMFWYRQDPGLGLRLIYFSYDVKMKEKGDIPEGYSVSREKKERFSLILESASTNQTSMYLCASRSRLGPYYEQYFGPGTRLTVT.

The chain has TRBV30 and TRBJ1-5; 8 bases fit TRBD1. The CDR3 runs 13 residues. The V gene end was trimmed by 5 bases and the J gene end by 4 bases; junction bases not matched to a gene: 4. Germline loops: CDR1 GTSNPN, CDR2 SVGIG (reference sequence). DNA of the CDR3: TGTGCCTGGGCCCAGGGGGCAAATCAGCCCCAGCATTTT. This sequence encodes CAWAQGANQPQHF.

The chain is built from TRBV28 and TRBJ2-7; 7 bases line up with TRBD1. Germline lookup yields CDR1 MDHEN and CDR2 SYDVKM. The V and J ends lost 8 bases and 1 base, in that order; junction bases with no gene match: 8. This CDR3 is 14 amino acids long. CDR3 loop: CASEGASRSYEQYF. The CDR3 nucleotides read TGTGCCAGCGAGGGGGCTTCCCGTTCCTACGAGCAGTACTTC.

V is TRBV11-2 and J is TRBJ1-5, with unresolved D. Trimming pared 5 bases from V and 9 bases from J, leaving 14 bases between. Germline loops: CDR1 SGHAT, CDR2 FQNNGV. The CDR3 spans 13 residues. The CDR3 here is CASSRRGETPQHF. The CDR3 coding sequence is TGTGCCAGCAGCCGAAGAGGAGAGACGCCCCAGCATTTT.

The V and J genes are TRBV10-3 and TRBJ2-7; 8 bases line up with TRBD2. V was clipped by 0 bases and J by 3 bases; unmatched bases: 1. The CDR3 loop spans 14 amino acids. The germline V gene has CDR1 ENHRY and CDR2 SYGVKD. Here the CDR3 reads CAISESLAVYEQYF. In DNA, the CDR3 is TGTGCCATCAGTGAGTCACTAGCGGTCTACGAGCAGTACTTC.

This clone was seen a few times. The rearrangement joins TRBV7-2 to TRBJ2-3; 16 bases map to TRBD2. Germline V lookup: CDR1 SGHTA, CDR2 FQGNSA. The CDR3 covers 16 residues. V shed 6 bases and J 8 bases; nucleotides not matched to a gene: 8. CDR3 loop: CASREGTSGGAGTQYF. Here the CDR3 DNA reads TGTGCCAGCAGAGAGGGGACTAGCGGGGGGGCAGGTACGCAGTATTTT. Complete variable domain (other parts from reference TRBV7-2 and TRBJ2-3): GAGVSQSPSNKVTEKGKDVELRCDPISGHTALYWYRQSLGQGLEFLIYFQGNSAPDKSGLPSDRFSAERTGGSVSTLTIQRTQQEDSAVYLCASREGTSGGAGTQYFGPGTRLTVL.